This TCR beta chain was documented in a study of T-cell reconstitution after alpha-beta-depleted transplantation in children. Preparing the TCRbeta library involved the use of unique molecular identifiers. TCRdb itself ran the PCR reads through MiXCR, one entry per CDR3 protein. Of under 400,000 distinct CDR3 sequences listed, over 20% were seen once; the top ten hold 9.5% to 12%. V was trimmed by 3 bases and J by 2 bases, leaving 14 bases between them. The germline V gene has CDR1 MGHRA and CDR2 YSYEKL. This CDR3 spans 17 amino acids. The chain has TRBV4-1 and TRBJ2-6, with D perhaps TRBD1 (8 bases). Here the sequenced sample was PBMCs, mostly from graft donor cells, taken 180 days after TCRalphabeta/CD19-depleted stem cell transplant. The origin of this receptor is a male patient younger than 18 who had a stem cell transplant for acute lymphoblastic leukemia, so the T cells may come from the graft donor. CDR3 sequence reads: CASSHRTGTTGANVLTF. The DNA for the CDR3 is TGCGCCAGCAGCCATCGGACAGGGACTACTGGGGCCAACGTCCTGACTTTC.